The 2 T cell receptor beta chains in this list originate from one sample, sequenced in a study of beta chain features in type 1 diabetes. Isolated RNA was reverse transcribed in full, so expressed TCRB transcripts were sequenced. Clones were sequenced by immunoSEQ multiplex PCR, and TCRdb holds only the in-frame ones, with some missing. The sample has fewer than 650,000 clones; around a sixth are singletons. The sequenced sample consisted of naive CD4+ T cells from blood. The origin of the receptors is a man younger than 30 in good health.

The chain carries TRBV18 and TRBJ2-1, with a tentative D call TRBD1 (5 bases). This CDR3 has 14 residues. Trimming took 2 bases from V and 7 from J, leaving 12 bases between them. Germline values: CDR1 KGHSH, CDR2 LQKENI. The CDR3 here is CASSPVIGQNEQFF. The CDR3 DNA reads TGTGCCAGCTCACCAGTAATCGGACAAAATGAGCAGTTCTTC.

This clone was seen only a few times. The chain uses TRBV18 and TRBJ2-7; D is unresolved. The V gene lost 3 bases and the J gene lost 3 bases, with 18 bases spanning the gap. Per germline, CDR1 KGHSH and CDR2 LQKENI. The CDR3 spans 16 residues. CDR3 in amino acids: CASSPPLMAPSYEQYF. The CDR3 nucleotides are TGTGCCAGCTCACCTCCCCTCATGGCCCCAAGCTACGAGCAGTACTTC.